A single T cell receptor beta chain is shown here with its context. What it binds is unknown. This sample stems from a study of Ad26.COV2.S vaccination and SARS-CoV-2 variants. Study-level points and caveats: Using TCR breadth and depth analyses may have led to underestimated total T cell responses. Recipients of either vaccine or placebo displayed similar breadth of non-spike TCRs. Higher spike-specific TCR breadth was found in vaccine recipients than in placebo recipients. Breadth, reportedly substantial, characterized the spike-specific CD8+ and CD4+ T cell responses after vaccination.

This CDR3 comprises 15 residues. Between the trimmed V and J ends, which lost 4 bases and 1 base, there was a span of 13 bases. Germline CDR1 reads LGHDT; CDR2 reads YNNKEL (reference sequence). Profiling relied on immunoSEQ multiplex PCR, and the TCRdb table lists in-frame clones only, not all of them. This table holds more than 40,000 clones, approximately 83% found once. This receptor was identified in a human donor who had recovered from COVID-19. The material was peripheral blood, obtained after recovery from COVID-19. The chain has TRBV3-1 (or the pseudogene TRBV3-2) and TRBJ1-1; possibly TRBD1 for D (6 bases). The CDR3 is CASSRSDRQNTEAFF. CDR3 nucleotides: TGTGCCAGCAGCCGATCGGACAGACAGAACACTGAAGCTTTCTTT.